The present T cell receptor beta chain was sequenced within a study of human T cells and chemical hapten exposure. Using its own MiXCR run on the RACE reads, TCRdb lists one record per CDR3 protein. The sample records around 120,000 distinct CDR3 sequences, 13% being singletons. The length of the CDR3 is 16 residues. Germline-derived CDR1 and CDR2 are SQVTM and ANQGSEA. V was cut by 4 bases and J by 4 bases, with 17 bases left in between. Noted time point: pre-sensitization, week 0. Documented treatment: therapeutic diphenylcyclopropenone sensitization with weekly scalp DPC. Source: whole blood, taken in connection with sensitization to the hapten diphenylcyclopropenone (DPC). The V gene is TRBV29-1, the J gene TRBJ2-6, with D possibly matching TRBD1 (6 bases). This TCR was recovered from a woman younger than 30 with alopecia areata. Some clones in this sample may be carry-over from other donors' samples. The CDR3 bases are TGCAGCGTTGGTAGCAGGGGAAGGTCCGGGGCCAACGTCCTGACTTTC. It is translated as CSVGSRGRSGANVLTF.